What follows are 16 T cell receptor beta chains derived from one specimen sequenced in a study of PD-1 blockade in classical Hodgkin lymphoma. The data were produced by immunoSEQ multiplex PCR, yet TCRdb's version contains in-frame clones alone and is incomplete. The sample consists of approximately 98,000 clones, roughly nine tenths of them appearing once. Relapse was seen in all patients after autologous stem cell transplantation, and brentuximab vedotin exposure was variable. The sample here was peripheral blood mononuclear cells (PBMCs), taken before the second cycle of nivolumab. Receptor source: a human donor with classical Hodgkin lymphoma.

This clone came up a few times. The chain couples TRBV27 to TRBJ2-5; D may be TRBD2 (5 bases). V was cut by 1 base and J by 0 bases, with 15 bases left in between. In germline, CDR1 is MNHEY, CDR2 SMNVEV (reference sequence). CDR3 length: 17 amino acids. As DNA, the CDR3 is TGTGCCAGCAGTTTATTGCGCCCTGCCGGGGACCAAGAGACCCAGTACTTC. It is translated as CASSLLRPAGDQETQYF.

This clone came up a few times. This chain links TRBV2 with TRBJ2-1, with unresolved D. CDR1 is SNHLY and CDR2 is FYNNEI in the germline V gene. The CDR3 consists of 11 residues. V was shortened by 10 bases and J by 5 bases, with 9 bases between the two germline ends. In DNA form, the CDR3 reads TGTGCCATCACGGATGACAATGAGCAGTTCTTC. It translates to CAITDDNEQFF.

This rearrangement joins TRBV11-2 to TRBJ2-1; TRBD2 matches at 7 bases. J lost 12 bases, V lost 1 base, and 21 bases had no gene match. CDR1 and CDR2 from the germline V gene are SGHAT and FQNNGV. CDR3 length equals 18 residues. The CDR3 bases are TGTGCCAGCAGCTTAGTATTCGGAGCGGGAAGCCCCCGCAATCGGCAGTTCTTC. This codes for CASSLVFGAGSPRNRQFF.

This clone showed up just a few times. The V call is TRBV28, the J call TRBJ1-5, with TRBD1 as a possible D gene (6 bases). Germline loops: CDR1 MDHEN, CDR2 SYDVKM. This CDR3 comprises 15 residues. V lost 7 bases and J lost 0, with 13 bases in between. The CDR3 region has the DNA TGTGCCAGCATTCTACAGGGACATAGCAATCAGCCCCAGCATTTT. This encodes CASILQGHSNQPQHF. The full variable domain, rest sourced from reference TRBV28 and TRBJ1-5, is DVKVTQSSRYLVKRTGEKVFLECVQDMDHENMFWYRQDPGLGLRLIYFSYDVKMKEKGDIPEGYSVSREKKERFSLILESASTNQTSMYLCASILQGHSNQPQHFGDGTRLSIL.

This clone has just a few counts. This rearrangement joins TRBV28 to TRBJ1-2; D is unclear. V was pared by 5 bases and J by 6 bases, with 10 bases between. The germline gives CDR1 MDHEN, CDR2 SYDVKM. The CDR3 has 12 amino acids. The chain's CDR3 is CASSTGRHGYTF. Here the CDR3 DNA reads TGTGCCAGCAGTACGGGGAGGCATGGCTACACCTTC.

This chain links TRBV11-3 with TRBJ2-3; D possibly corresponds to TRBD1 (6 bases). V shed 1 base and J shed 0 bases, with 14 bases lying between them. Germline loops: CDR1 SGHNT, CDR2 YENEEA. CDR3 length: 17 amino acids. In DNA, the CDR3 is TGTGCCAGCAGCTTAGGTGCGGCAGGGGCGAGCACAGATACGCAGTATTTT. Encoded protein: CASSLGAAGASTDTQYF. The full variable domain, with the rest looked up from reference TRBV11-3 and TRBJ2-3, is EAGVVQSPRYKIIEKKQPVAFWCNPISGHNTLYWYLQNLGQGPELLIRYENEEAVDDSQLPKDRFSAERLKGVDSTLKIQPAELGDSAVYLCASSLGAAGASTDTQYFGPGTRLTVL.

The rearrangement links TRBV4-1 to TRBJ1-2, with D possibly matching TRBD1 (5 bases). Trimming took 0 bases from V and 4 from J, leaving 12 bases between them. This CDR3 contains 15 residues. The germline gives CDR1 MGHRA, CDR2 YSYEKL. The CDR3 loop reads CASSQDVRQSYGYTF. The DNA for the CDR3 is TGCGCCAGCAGCCAAGACGTAAGACAGAGCTATGGCTACACCTTC.

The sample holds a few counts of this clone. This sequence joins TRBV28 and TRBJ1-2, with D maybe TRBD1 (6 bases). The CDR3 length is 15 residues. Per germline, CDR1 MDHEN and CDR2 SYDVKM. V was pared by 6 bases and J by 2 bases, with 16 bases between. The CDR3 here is CASSRPGVGNYGYTF. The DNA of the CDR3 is TGTGCCAGCAGCCGACCAGGGGTCGGGAACTATGGCTACACCTTC.

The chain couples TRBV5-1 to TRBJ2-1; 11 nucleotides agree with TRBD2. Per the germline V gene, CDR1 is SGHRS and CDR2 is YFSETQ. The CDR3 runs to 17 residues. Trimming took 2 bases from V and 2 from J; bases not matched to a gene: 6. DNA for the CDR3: TGCGCCAGCAGCTTAACCGGACTAGCGGGTCCCTACAATGAGCAGTTCTTC. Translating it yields CASSLTGLAGPYNEQFF.

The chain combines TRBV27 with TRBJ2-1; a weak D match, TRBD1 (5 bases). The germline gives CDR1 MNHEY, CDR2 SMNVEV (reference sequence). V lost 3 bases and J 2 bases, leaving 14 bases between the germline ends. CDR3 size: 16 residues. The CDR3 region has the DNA TGTGCCAGCAGTTTTCGTCCGACAGCAACCTACAATGAGCAGTTCTTC. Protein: CASSFRPTATYNEQFF.

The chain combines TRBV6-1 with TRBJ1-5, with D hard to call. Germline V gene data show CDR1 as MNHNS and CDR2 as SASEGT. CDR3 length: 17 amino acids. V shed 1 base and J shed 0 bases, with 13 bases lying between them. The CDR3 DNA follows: TGTGCCAGCAGTGAAGGGATAAGGAGGAATAGCAATCAGCCCCAGCATTTT. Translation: CASSEGIRRNSNQPQHF.

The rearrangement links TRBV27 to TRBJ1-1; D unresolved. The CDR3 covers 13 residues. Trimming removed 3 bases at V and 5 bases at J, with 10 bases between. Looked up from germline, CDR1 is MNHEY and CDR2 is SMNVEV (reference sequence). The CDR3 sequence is CASSFRIGTEAFF. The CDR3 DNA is TGTGCCAGCAGTTTTAGGATTGGAACTGAAGCTTTCTTT.

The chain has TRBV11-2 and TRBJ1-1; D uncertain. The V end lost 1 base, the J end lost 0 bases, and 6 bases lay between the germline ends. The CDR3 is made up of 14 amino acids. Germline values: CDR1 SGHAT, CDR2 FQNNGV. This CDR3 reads CASSLAQMNTEAFF. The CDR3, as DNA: TGTGCCAGCAGCTTAGCTCAGATGAACACTGAAGCTTTCTTT.

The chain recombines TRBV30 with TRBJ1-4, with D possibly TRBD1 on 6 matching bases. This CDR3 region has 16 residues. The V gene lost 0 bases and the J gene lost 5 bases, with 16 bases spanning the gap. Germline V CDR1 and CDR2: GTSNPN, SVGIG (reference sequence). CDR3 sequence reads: CAWSVWRGRRNEKLFF. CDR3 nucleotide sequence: TGTGCCTGGAGTGTGTGGCGGGGGCGACGAAATGAAAAACTGTTTTTT.

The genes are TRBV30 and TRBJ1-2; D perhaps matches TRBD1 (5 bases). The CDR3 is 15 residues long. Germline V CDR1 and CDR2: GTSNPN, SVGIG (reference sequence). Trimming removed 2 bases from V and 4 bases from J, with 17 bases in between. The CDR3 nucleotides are TGTGCCTGGAGTACAACCCGACAGAGCGGCTATGGCTACACCTTC. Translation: CAWSTTRQSGYGYTF. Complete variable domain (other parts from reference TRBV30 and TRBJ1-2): SQTIHQWPATLVQPVGSPLSLECTVEGTSNPNLYWYRQAAGRGLQLLFYSVGIGQISSEVPQNLSASRPQDRQFILSSKKLLLSDSGFYLCAWSTTRQSGYGYTFGSGTRLTVV.

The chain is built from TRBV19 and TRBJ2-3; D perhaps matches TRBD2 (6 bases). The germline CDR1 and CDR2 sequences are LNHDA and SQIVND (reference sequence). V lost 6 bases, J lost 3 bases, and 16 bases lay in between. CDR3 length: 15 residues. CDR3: CASSPAGGRTDTQYF. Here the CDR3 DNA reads TGTGCCAGTAGCCCTGCCGGGGGTAGGACAGATACGCAGTATTTT.